One sample yielded the 20 T cell receptor beta chains listed below, sequenced in a study of blood T cell repertoires in COVID-19. The protocol was immunoSEQ multiplex PCR, while the TCRdb copy is restricted to in-frame clones and leaves out a portion. The data show about 55,000 clones, approximately 85% seen once. The specimen sequenced was peripheral blood. The receptor set was obtained from a human donor in a cohort sampled during active COVID-19.

The gene calls are TRBV24-1 and TRBJ1-4, with a weak D call TRBD1 (5 bases). Trimming pared 4 bases from V and 8 bases from J, leaving 16 bases between. This CDR3 contains 15 residues. CDR1 KGHDR and CDR2 SFDVKD come from the germline V gene. CDR3 sequence reads: CATSEPGSMGEKLFF. CDR3 DNA sequence: TGTGCCACCAGTGAACCAGGGTCCATGGGAGAAAAACTGTTTTTT.

The CDR3 loop is CASSLPSGTGGSTGELFF. The CDR3 nucleotides are TGCGCCAGCAGCCTACCCTCCGGGACAGGGGGCAGCACCGGGGAGCTGTTTTTT. The rearrangement links TRBV4-1 to TRBJ2-2; 12 bases match TRBD1. This CDR3 comprises 18 residues. J gave up 4 bases and V 4 bases, and 10 bases lay outside the gene matches. Germline assignment: CDR1 MGHRA and CDR2 YSYEKL.

The chain combines TRBV2 with TRBJ1-1; a possible D gene is TRBD1 (6 bases). With 0 bases removed from V and 5 bases from J, the gap between germline ends came to 13 bases. Germline CDR1 and CDR2: SNHLY and FYNNEI. The CDR3 extends over 15 amino acids. This CDR3 is CASSEAWGRITEAFF. CDR3 bases: TGTGCCAGCAGTGAAGCCTGGGGGCGCATTACTGAAGCTTTCTTT.

This clone has just a few counts. The chain carries TRBV5-8 and TRBJ2-7, with 7 bases lining up with TRBD1. V lost 4 bases and J lost 9; bases outside the gene matches: 4. The CDR3 has 11 amino acids. The germline V gene has CDR1 SGHTS and CDR2 YDEGEE. CDR3 in DNA: TGTGCCAGCAGCCTCCGGACAGGGCAGTACTTC. Protein product: CASSLRTGQYF.

V usage is TRBV28 and J usage is TRBJ1-1; tentative D call: TRBD1 (6 bases). V was clipped by 8 bases and J by 3 bases, with 13 bases between them. CDR1 is MDHEN, CDR2 SYDVKM, per germline. The CDR3 covers 13 residues. The CDR3 nucleotides are TGTGCCAGCCAACCGGGACACTACACTGAAGCTTTCTTT. Protein sequence: CASQPGHYTEAFF.

The chain is built from TRBV10-3 and TRBJ2-3, with D possibly TRBD2 on 6 matching bases. Trimming took 6 bases from V and 4 from J, leaving 14 bases between them. Germline-derived CDR1 and CDR2 are ENHRY and SYGVKD. The CDR3 covers 14 residues. The chain's CDR3 is CAISPGLAADTQYF. CDR3 nucleotide sequence: TGTGCCATCAGCCCCGGCTTAGCGGCAGATACGCAGTATTTT.

J is TRBJ2-3 and V is TRBV18; D is uncertain. Germline V gives CDR1 KGHSH, CDR2 LQKENI. The CDR3 contains 12 residues. The germline V and J ends were trimmed by 3 bases and 6 bases, with 7 bases remaining between them. CDR3 nucleotides: TGTGCCAGCTCACCCGTCGGGGATACGCAGTATTTT. Its protein product is CASSPVGDTQYF.

This chain joins TRBV6-6 and TRBJ2-7, with D maybe TRBD1 (5 bases). Looked up from germline, CDR1 is MNHNY and CDR2 is SVGAGI (reference sequence). The CDR3 spans 13 residues. The V gene lost 6 bases and the J gene lost 1 base, with 10 bases spanning the gap. The CDR3 DNA follows: TGTGCCAGCAGGCCAGGGCGATCCTACGAGCAGTACTTC. Translation gives CASRPGRSYEQYF.

This clone has only a few counts. This chain uses TRBV5-1 with TRBJ2-3; the match to TRBD1 covers 8 bases. The V and J ends lost 4 bases and 5 bases, in that order; junction bases with no gene match: 15. Germline V CDR1 and CDR2: SGHRS, YFSETQ. The CDR3 contains 17 residues. CDR3 DNA: TGCGCCAGCAGCCGGCAGGGTCAGGGGGCGAGGGGAGATACGCAGTATTTT. This translates into CASSRQGQGARGDTQYF.

The rearrangement uses TRBV5-1 and TRBJ2-5; TRBD1 agrees at 11 bases. The ends lost 4 bases at V and 7 bases at J; junction bases unmatched: 6. CDR1 and CDR2 (germline): SGHRS, YFSETQ. The CDR3 totals 14 residues. The CDR3 DNA follows: TGCGCCAGCAGCATTGGACAGGGGGCTGGGACCCAGTACTTC. The encoded protein is CASSIGQGAGTQYF.

The rearrangement joins TRBV9 to TRBJ2-3; TRBD1 might be the D (6 bases). V was clipped by 4 bases and J by 1 base, with 19 bases between them. Per germline, CDR1 SGDLS and CDR2 YYNGEE. This CDR3 has 17 residues. In DNA form, the CDR3 reads TGTGCCAGCAGCAGAAAAGGGGGAGTACGGGGCACAGATACGCAGTATTTT. As protein: CASSRKGGVRGTDTQYF. Together with reference TRBV9 and TRBJ2-3, the CDR3 gives the full variable domain: DSGVTQTPKHLITATGQRVTLRCSPRSGDLSVYWYQQSLDQGLQFLIQYYNGEERAKGNILERFSAQQFPDLHSELNLSSLELGDSALYFCASSRKGGVRGTDTQYFGPGTRLTVL.

This chain uses TRBV2 with TRBJ2-4; 8 nucleotides align to TRBD2. CDR1 is SNHLY and CDR2 is FYNNEI in the germline V gene. V gave up 3 bases and J gave up 0 bases; unmatched junction bases: 10. This CDR3 is built from 18 residues. This CDR3 reads CASSEWSGRREAKNIQYF. CDR3 bases: TGTGCCAGCAGTGAGTGGAGCGGGAGAAGGGAAGCCAAAAACATTCAGTACTTC.

V gene TRBV30 combines with J gene TRBJ1-5, with a weak D call TRBD1 (6 bases). The CDR3 has 14 amino acids. V lost 4 bases and J lost 5, with 15 bases in between. Germline CDR1 and CDR2: GTSNPN and SVGIG (reference sequence). CDR3 DNA: TGTGCCTGGACCCGGGACAAGGCCTATCAGCCCCAGCATTTT. Translation: CAWTRDKAYQPQHF.

This chain connects TRBV5-1 to TRBJ1-3, with D maybe TRBD1 (6 bases). Germline CDR1 SGHRS, CDR2 YFSETQ. This CDR3 is built from 16 residues. Trimming removed 3 bases at V and 0 bases at J, with 13 bases between. CDR3 in DNA: TGCGCCAGCAGCTCCACCACAGGGTCCTCTGGAAACACCATATATTTT. Translation: CASSSTTGSSGNTIYF.

The chain is built from TRBV3-1 (or the pseudogene TRBV3-2) and TRBJ1-1; D ambiguous. Trimming removed 11 bases at V and 4 bases at J, with 14 bases between. This CDR3 spans 12 amino acids. Per the germline V gene, CDR1 is LGHDT and CDR2 is YNNKEL (reference sequence). CDR3 sequence: CAVGRLGTEAFF. The CDR3 nucleotides are TGTGCCGTCGGGAGGTTGGGCACTGAAGCTTTCTTT.

The V and J genes are TRBV29-1 and TRBJ1-3, with D possibly TRBD1 on 5 matching bases. The germline CDR1 and CDR2 sequences are SQVTM and ANQGSEA. CDR3 length: 14 amino acids. The germline V and J ends were trimmed by 4 bases and 0 bases, with 10 bases remaining between them. CDR3: CSVGGESSGNTIYF. In DNA form, the CDR3 reads TGCAGCGTTGGGGGGGAGAGCTCTGGAAACACCATATATTTT.

This clone was seen a handful of times. The chain combines TRBV2 with TRBJ2-1; 8 bases are shared with TRBD2. The CDR3 contains 14 residues. The V and J ends lost 6 bases and 6 bases, in that order; junction bases with no gene match: 7. The germline CDR1 and CDR2 sequences are SNHLY and FYNNEI. CDR3 DNA: TGTGCCAGCAGCCCTACTAGCGGCCGCAATGAGCAGTTCTTC. Translating gives CASSPTSGRNEQFF.

This rearrangement joins TRBV4-2 to TRBJ2-5; 10 positions match TRBD2. Germline lookup yields CDR1 LGHNA and CDR2 YNFKEQ. With V trimmed by 4 bases and J by 3 bases, 2 bases remained unmatched. This CDR3 has 14 residues. CDR3 loop: CASSPGLAKETQYF. The DNA of the CDR3 is TGTGCCAGCAGCCCGGGACTAGCGAAAGAGACCCAGTACTTC.

The gene calls are TRBV29-1 and TRBJ2-5, with D possibly TRBD2 on 6 matching bases. From germline, CDR1 is SQVTM and CDR2 ANQGSEA. V lost 7 bases to trimming and J lost 2 bases, with 17 bases between them. The CDR3 spans 14 residues. The CDR3 DNA follows: TGCAGCGCCCTCCGGGACTGGGGACAAGAGACCCAGTACTTC. As protein: CSALRDWGQETQYF. The whole variable domain, remainder taken from reference TRBV29-1 and TRBJ2-5, is SAVISQKPSRDICQRGTSLTIQCQVDSQVTMMFWYRQQPGQSLTLIATANQGSEATYESGFVIDKFPISRPNLTFSTLTVSNMSPEDSSIYLCSALRDWGQETQYFGPGTRLLVL.

This rearrangement joins TRBV3-1 (or the pseudogene TRBV3-2) to TRBJ1-6; D not certain. Germline CDR1 LGHDT, CDR2 YNNKEL (reference sequence). This CDR3 has 15 amino acids. V shed 0 bases and J shed 7 bases, with 10 bases lying between them. This chain's CDR3 is CASSQETSGNSPLHF. In DNA, the CDR3 is TGTGCCAGCAGCCAAGAGACTTCCGGGAATTCACCCCTCCACTTT.